This entry describes one T cell receptor (beta chain). A much larger clone lies one base from this, so it may be a read error. The library protocol tagged individual cDNA molecules with unique molecular identifiers. TCRdb called the 5' RACE reads again in MiXCR, with one record for every CDR3 protein. The sample has approximately 69,000 distinct CDR3 sequences, 8.5% to 10% seen once. This sample was taken from a study of early T cells in non-severe SARS-CoV-2 infection. Study as a whole: With bulk RNA from unsorted whole blood as input, sequencing yielded unpaired chains.

Sequences were obtained from whole blood. This TCR came from an adult who was a healthcare worker with PCR-confirmed SARS-CoV-2 infection or an uninfected control (not recorded which).

CDR3 nucleotide sequence: TGTGCCTGCAGCGTAGGGACGTCAGGCAGCAATGAGCAGTTCTTC. Translation: CACSVGTSGSNEQFF. The chain combines TRBV6-1 with TRBJ2-1, with D tentatively TRBD1 or TRBD2 (5 bases each). Germline V CDR1 and CDR2: MNHNS, SASEGT. The length of the CDR3 is 15 residues.